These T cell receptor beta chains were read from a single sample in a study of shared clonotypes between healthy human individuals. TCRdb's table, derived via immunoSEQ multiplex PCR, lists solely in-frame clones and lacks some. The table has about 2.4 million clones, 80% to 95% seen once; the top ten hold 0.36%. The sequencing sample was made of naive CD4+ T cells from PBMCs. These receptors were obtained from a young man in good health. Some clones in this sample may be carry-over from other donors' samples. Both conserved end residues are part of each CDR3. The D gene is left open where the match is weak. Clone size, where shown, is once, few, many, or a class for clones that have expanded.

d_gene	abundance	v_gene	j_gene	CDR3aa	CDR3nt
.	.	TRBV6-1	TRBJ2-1	CASRTTGYNEQFF	TGTGCCAGCAGAACGACGGGGTACAATGAGCAGTTCTTC
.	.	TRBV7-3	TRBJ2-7	CASSTQGQSGEQYF	TGTGCCAGCAGCACCCAGGGCCAATCCGGCGAGCAGTACTTC
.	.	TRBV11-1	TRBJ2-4	CASSFGQRNIQYF	TGTGCCAGCAGCTTCGGGCAGAGAAACATTCAGTACTTC
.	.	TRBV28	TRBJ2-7	CASSFLGRTMANYEQYF	TGTGCCAGCAGTTTCCTAGGGCGGACAATGGCGAACTACGAGCAGTACTTC
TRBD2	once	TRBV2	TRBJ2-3	CASKTSGSTDTQYF	TGTGCCAGTAAGACTAGCGGTAGCACAGATACGCAGTATTTT
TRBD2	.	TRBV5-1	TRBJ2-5	CASGRAGVGETQYF	TGCGCCAGCGGCCGGGCGGGAGTGGGAGAGACCCAGTACTTC
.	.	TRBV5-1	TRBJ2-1	CASSLAGQIGTEQFF	TGCGCCAGCAGCTTGGCCGGGCAGATCGGGACAGAGCAGTTCTTC
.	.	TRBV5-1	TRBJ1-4	CASSLGFSEKLFF	TGCGCCAGCAGCTTGGGCTTCAGTGAAAAACTGTTTTTT
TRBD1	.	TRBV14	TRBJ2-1	CASSLATGNLEQFF	TGTGCCAGCAGCCTAGCGACAGGGAATCTTGAGCAGTTCTTC
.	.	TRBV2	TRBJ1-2	CAGTGSGVGYTF	TGTGCCGGGACCGGAAGCGGGGTCGGCTACACCTTC
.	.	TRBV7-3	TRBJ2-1	CASSGTEGSYNEQFF	TGTGCCAGCAGCGGAACGGAGGGATCCTACAATGAGCAGTTCTTC
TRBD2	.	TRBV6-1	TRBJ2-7	CATQVGLAYEQYF	TGTGCCACCCAGGTGGGACTAGCCTACGAGCAGTACTTC
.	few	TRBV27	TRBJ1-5	CASSLRSTSGQPQHF	TGTGCCAGCAGTCTCCGGTCAACCTCGGGGCAGCCCCAGCATTTT
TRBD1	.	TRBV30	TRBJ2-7	CAWRAGQGQYEQYF	TGTGCCTGGAGGGCCGGACAGGGGCAATACGAGCAGTACTTC
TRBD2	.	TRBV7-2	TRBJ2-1	CASSFGSGRYNEQFF	TGTGCCAGCAGCTTCGGTAGCGGGAGATACAATGAGCAGTTCTTC
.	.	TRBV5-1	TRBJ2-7	CASSSTVTGLGYEQYF	TGCGCCAGCAGTTCGACTGTAACGGGCTTGGGGTACGAGCAGTACTTC
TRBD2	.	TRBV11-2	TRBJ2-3	CASSSSGARGDTQYF	TGTGCCAGCAGCTCTAGCGGGGCCCGAGGAGATACGCAGTATTTT
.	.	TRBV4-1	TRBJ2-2	CASSPRQSMPNTGELFF	TGCGCCAGCAGCCCCCGGCAGAGTATGCCGAACACCGGGGAGCTGTTTTTT
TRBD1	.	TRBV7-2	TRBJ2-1	CASREGGVGNEQFF	TGTGCCAGCAGAGAAGGGGGCGTTGGGAATGAGCAGTTCTTC
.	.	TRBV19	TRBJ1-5	CASSIRGWNQPQHF	TGTGCCAGTAGTATAAGGGGGTGGAATCAGCCCCAGCATTTT
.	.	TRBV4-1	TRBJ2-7	CASSQVEGIYEQYF	TGCGCCAGCAGCCAAGTCGAGGGAATCTACGAGCAGTACTTC
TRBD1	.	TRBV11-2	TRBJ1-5	CASSSGGRRSNQPQHF	TGTGCCAGCAGTTCAGGGGGCCGGCGTAGCAATCAGCCCCAGCATTTT
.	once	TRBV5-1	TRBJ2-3	CASSLDSGPDTQYF	TGCGCCAGCAGCTTGGACTCCGGCCCCGATACGCAGTATTTT
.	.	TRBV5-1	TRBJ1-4	CASSLGSGSNEKLFF	TGCGCCAGCAGCTTGGGGTCAGGGAGTAATGAAAAACTGTTTTTT
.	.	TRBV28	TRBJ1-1	CASSLRTAAKHFF	TGTGCCAGCAGTTTAAGGACAGCGGCGAAGCATTTCTTT
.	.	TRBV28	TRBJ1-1	CASSLRALNTEAFF	TGTGCCAGCAGTCTCCGGGCTTTGAACACTGAAGCTTTCTTT
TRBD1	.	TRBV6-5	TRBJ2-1	CASMGDSSYNEQFF	TGTGCCAGCATGGGGGACAGCTCCTACAATGAGCAGTTCTTC
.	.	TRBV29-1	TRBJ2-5	CSVGPTGQGSRGTQYF	TGCAGCGTTGGACCTACTGGGCAGGGCTCCCGAGGTACCCAGTACTTC
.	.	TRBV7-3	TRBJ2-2	CASSSVAAAGELFF	TGTGCCAGCAGCTCCGTAGCAGCGGCCGGGGAGCTGTTTTTT
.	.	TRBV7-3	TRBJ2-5	CASRRTGPAFGETQYF	TGTGCCAGCCGGCGGACGGGCCCCGCCTTCGGGGAGACCCAGTACTTC
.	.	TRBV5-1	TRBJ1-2	CASANEGYGYTF	TGCGCCAGCGCAAACGAAGGCTATGGCTACACCTTC
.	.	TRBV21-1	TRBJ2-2	CASSKPSRNNTGELFF	TGTGCCAGCAGCAAGCCCTCGAGGAACAACACCGGGGAGCTGTTTTTT
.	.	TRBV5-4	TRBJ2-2	CASSAGGELFF	TGTGCCAGCAGCGCCGGCGGGGAGCTGTTTTTT
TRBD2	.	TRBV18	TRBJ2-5	CASSPIASGSARTQYF	TGTGCCAGCTCACCTATCGCTAGCGGGAGCGCCAGGACCCAGTACTTC
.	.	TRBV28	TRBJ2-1	CASSSRAASSYNEQFF	TGTGCCAGCAGTTCCCGAGCGGCCAGCTCCTACAATGAGCAGTTCTTC
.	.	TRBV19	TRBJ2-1	CASSIFGSNEQFF	TGTGCCAGTAGTATTTTCGGGAGCAATGAGCAGTTCTTC
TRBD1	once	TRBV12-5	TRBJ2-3	CASALGTGSTDTQYF	TGTGCTAGTGCCCTCGGGACAGGGAGCACAGATACGCAGTATTTT
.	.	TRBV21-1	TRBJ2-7	CASPRGERAYEQYF	TGTGCCAGCCCAAGGGGGGAGCGAGCCTACGAGCAGTACTTC
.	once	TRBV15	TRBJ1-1	CATSRDKGTEAFF	TGTGCCACCAGCAGAGATAAGGGCACTGAAGCTTTCTTT
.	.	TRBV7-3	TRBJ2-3	CASSLTPGLAADTQYF	TGTGCCAGCAGCCTAACCCCGGGACTGGCGGCAGATACGCAGTATTTT
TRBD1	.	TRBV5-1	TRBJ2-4	CASSLHRGQGKNIQYF	TGCGCCAGCAGCTTACACCGAGGACAGGGGAAAAACATTCAGTACTTC
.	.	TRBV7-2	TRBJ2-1	CASSPPSPSYNEQFF	TGTGCCAGCAGCCCCCCTAGTCCCTCCTACAATGAGCAGTTCTTC
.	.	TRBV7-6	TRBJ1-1	CASSSQGEAFF	TGTGCCAGCAGCTCACAGGGTGAAGCTTTCTTT
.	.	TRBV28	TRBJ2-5	CASGARGEQYF	TGTGCCAGCGGGGCACGAGGGGAGCAGTACTTC
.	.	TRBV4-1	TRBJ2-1	CASSQGSGTSYNEQFF	TGCGCCAGCAGCCAAGGTAGCGGAACCTCCTACAATGAGCAGTTCTTC
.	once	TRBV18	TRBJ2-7	CASSPNDRGREYF	TGTGCCAGCTCACCAAACGACAGAGGGCGCGAGTACTTC
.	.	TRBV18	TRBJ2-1	CASSPPVAVSYNEQFF	TGTGCCAGCTCACCACCAGTGGCAGTCTCTTACAATGAGCAGTTCTTC
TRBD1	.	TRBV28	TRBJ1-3	CASSLSTGSRNTIYF	TGTGCCAGCAGTTTATCGACAGGGAGCAGAAACACCATATATTTT
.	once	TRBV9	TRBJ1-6	CASSQGRLYTSPLHF	TGTGCCAGCAGTCAGGGACGGTTATATACTTCACCCCTCCACTTT